A selection of T cell receptor beta chains follows, all from one sample in a study of neurological immune-mediated disorders. TCRdb fed the 5' RACE reads into MiXCR, producing one record per CDR3 protein. The sample shows roughly 66,000 distinct CDR3 sequences, approximately 5% of them seen only once. The sequenced sample consisted of PBMCs. Receptors were obtained from a woman in her seventies with multiple sclerosis. Each CDR3 is given with its conserved first and last residue. Fields, in order: V gene, clone size, D gene, J gene, CDR3 DNA, CDR3 protein. A D gene is named only where the DNA matches it firmly. Size is omitted from some rows. Given values are once, few, many or a class for expanded clones.

TRBV5-1	many	TRBD1	TRBJ1-1	TGCGCCAGCAGCTTGTACAGGGGAGACACTGAAGCTTTCTTT	CASSLYRGDTEAFF
TRBV20-1	many	.	TRBJ1-2	TGCAGTGCTACTTTGGCGACGACTAACTATGGCTACACCTTC	CSATLATTNYGYTF
TRBV20-1	many	.	TRBJ1-1	TGCAGTGCTAGCCCCCTCCGCGCGGCCCGGGGCATGAGCACTGAAGCTTTCTTT	CSASPLRAARGMSTEAFF
TRBV5-1	.	.	TRBJ1-2	TGCGCCAGCAGCACACTTCAGGGGTCTGATGGCTACACCTTC	CASSTLQGSDGYTF
TRBV25-1	many	TRBD1	TRBJ2-2	TGTGCCAGCAGTGAATATTTTCACAGGGGTGACACCGGGGAGCTGTTTTTT	CASSEYFHRGDTGELFF
TRBV10-3	many	.	TRBJ1-2	TGTGCCACCAATTTAGGCCCATTCATAAAATCGGGTTATTATGGCTACACCTTC	CATNLGPFIKSGYYGYTF
TRBV20-1	many	.	TRBJ2-3	TGCAGTGCTTGGGACTGGGGTCGTCCAGATACGCAGTATTTT	CSAWDWGRPDTQYF
TRBV6-5	many	TRBD1	TRBJ2-1	TGTGCCAGCAGTTACGGTAAAGCAGGGGGCAAGAATGAGCAGTTCTTC	CASSYGKAGGKNEQFF
TRBV12-3/TRBV12-4	.	.	TRBJ1-2	TGTGCCAGCAGTTTTAACGTTAACTATGGCTACACCTTC	CASSFNVNYGYTF
TRBV7-9	.	.	TRBJ2-1	TGTGCCAGCAGCGCCCCCGGGACTCCCTCCCTCAATGAGCAGTTCTTC	CASSAPGTPSLNEQFF
TRBV30	many	TRBD1	TRBJ1-3	TGTGCCTGGAGGGGACAGCTTAGCTCTGGAAACACCATATATTTT	CAWRGQLSSGNTIYF
TRBV12-3/TRBV12-4	many	TRBD2	TRBJ2-1	TGTGCCAGCAGTGGGGCGGGGGGCAATGAGCAGTTCTTC	CASSGAGGNEQFF
TRBV12-3/TRBV12-4	few	.	TRBJ1-3	TGTGACAGCAGTTTAGACGGAAACACCATATATTTT	CDSSLDGNTIYF
TRBV3-1	many	TRBD2	TRBJ2-7	TGTGCCAGCAGCCTGGGACTAGCGGGAGTTGGCGAGCAGTACTTC	CASSLGLAGVGEQYF
TRBV4-1	.	.	TRBJ1-5	TGCGCCAGCAGCCAAGATCGCGGAGGGAATAGCAATCAGCCCCAGCATTTT	CASSQDRGGNSNQPQHF
TRBV30	many	TRBD2	TRBJ2-1	TGTGCCTGGGCTACTAGCGGGAGGGCTCTTTTCTACAATGAGCAGTTCTTC	CAWATSGRALFYNEQFF
TRBV20-1	few	.	TRBJ2-7	TGCAGTGCTAGAGAGCCTAGCAGCTACGAGCAGTACTTC	CSAREPSSYEQYF
TRBV7-2	few	.	TRBJ2-3	TGTGCCAGCACCCAACAGAGAGCAGATACGCAGTATTTT	CASTQQRADTQYF
TRBV5-1	many	.	TRBJ2-3	TGCGCCAGCAGCTTTGCAGGGAGCACAGATACGCAGTATTTT	CASSFAGSTDTQYF
TRBV7-9	.	.	TRBJ2-2	TGTGCCAGCAGTATGGACACCAACACCGGGGAGCTGTTTTTT	CASSMDTNTGELFF
TRBV24-1	many	TRBD2	TRBJ2-1	TGTGCCACCAGTGATGGGCGGGGGGCCTACTCCTACAATGAGCAGTTCTTC	CATSDGRGAYSYNEQFF
TRBV6-5	.	.	TRBJ1-1	TGTGCCAGCAGTCATACAAAACCCCTGAACACTGAAGCTTTCTTT	CASSHTKPLNTEAFF
TRBV29-1	many	TRBD1	TRBJ2-1	TGCAGCGTTCTTGAAGGGACAGGTATCTACAATGAGCAGTTCTTC	CSVLEGTGIYNEQFF
TRBV10-1	many	.	TRBJ1-1	TGCGCCAGCAGTGAGTCGCGACTCGCTCAAGCTTTCTTT	CASSESRLAQAFF
TRBV20-1	few	TRBD2	TRBJ2-5	TGCAGTGCTCCTCTCTCGGGAGGGGGAGAGACCCAGTACTTC	CSAPLSGGGETQYF
TRBV27	many	.	TRBJ1-4	TGTGCCAGCAGTTTGACTTGGAGGGAGGGAGAAAAACTGTTTTTT	CASSLTWREGEKLFF
TRBV24-1	.	.	TRBJ2-3	TGTGCCACAGGGGACTCCACAGATACGCAGTATTTT	CATGDSTDTQYF
TRBV7-9	.	.	TRBJ1-4	TGTGCCAGCAGCTCCGGCCCCGAGGAAAAACTGTTTTTT	CASSSGPEEKLFF
TRBV6-5	few	.	TRBJ2-7	TGTGCCAGCAGTTACTCAGAGGGGACGCTCTACGAGCAGTACTTC	CASSYSEGTLYEQYF
TRBV20-1	many	TRBD2	TRBJ2-1	TGCAGTGCTAGAACTAGCGGGAGGGCCCTGACTTACAATGAGCAGTTCTTC	CSARTSGRALTYNEQFF
TRBV20-1	few	TRBD2	TRBJ2-1	TGCAGTGCTAGAAAACTAGCGGGTAAATACAATGAGCAGTTCTTC	CSARKLAGKYNEQFF
TRBV5-1	many	.	TRBJ2-2	TGCGCCAGCAGCTTGAAGATGAGCGGGGAGCTGTTTTTT	CASSLKMSGELFF
TRBV3-1	many	.	TRBJ2-7	TGTGCCACTGGATGGGGAAACGAGCAGTACTTC	CATGWGNEQYF
TRBV20-1	.	TRBD1	TRBJ1-5	TGCAGTGCTAGGGGGACAGGGAATAAGACCCAGAATTTT	CSARGTGNKTQNF
TRBV5-1	few	TRBD2	TRBJ2-1	TGCGCCAGCAGCTGGAGGACTAGCGGGAGTGGCGATGAGCAGTTCTTC	CASSWRTSGSGDEQFF
TRBV14	few	.	TRBJ2-1	TGTGCCAGCAGCCAGGACAGCTCGAGCTCCTACAATGAGCAGTTCTTC	CASSQDSSSSYNEQFF
TRBV20-1	many	TRBD1	TRBJ1-1	TGCAGTGCTGAGAGGGACAGGGGAACTGAAGCTTTCTTT	CSAERDRGTEAFF
TRBV5-1	many	.	TRBJ2-1	TGCGCCAGCAGCTTGTTCGTAGAGGGGTCGGAGCAGTTCTTC	CASSLFVEGSEQFF
TRBV27	.	.	TRBJ1-2	TGTGCCAGCGGCAGTGATACCTATGGCTACACCTTC	CASGSDTYGYTF
TRBV6-5	few	.	TRBJ1-1	TGTGCCAGCAGGAAACCGGAGAGGGGCACTGAAGCTTTCTTT	CASRKPERGTEAFF
TRBV7-2	many	.	TRBJ1-1	TGTGCCAGCAGCCCACAGGGACCTAACACTGAAGCTTTCTTT	CASSPQGPNTEAFF
TRBV6-2/TRBV6-3	many	.	TRBJ1-1	TGTGCCAGCAGTTACGGGGGTTCAGGGAACACTGAAGCTTTCTTT	CASSYGGSGNTEAFF
TRBV5-1	many	TRBD2	TRBJ2-3	TGCGCCAGCAGCGTGTCGACTAGCGGGGCCACAGATACGCAGTATTTT	CASSVSTSGATDTQYF
TRBV5-1	many	.	TRBJ1-1	TGCGCCAGCAGCTTGGTGGGATCCGGGAACACTGAAGCTTTCTTT	CASSLVGSGNTEAFF
TRBV5-6	many	.	TRBJ2-7	TGTGCCAGCAGCTTGACAGTCACCTACGAGCAGTACTTC	CASSLTVTYEQYF
TRBV6-2/TRBV6-3	many	.	TRBJ2-1	TGTGCCAGCAGTAAACTGGCAGGGCTGAATGAGCAGTTCTTC	CASSKLAGLNEQFF
TRBV6-2/TRBV6-3	.	TRBD2	TRBJ2-7	TGTGCCAGTTTCACTGGACTAGCGGGGTCCTACGAGCAGTACTTC	CASFTGLAGSYEQYF
TRBV20-1	many	.	TRBJ1-4	TGCAGTGCTAGTCAGGGTGGGACTAATGAAAAACTGTTTTTT	CSASQGGTNEKLFF
TRBV18	many	.	TRBJ1-1	TGTGCCAGCTCACCAATACAGGAGAACACTGAAGCTTTCTTT	CASSPIQENTEAFF
TRBV20-1	many	.	TRBJ2-7	TGCAGTGCTACGGGCTCCACCTACGAGCAGTACTTC	CSATGSTYEQYF
TRBV10-3	many	.	TRBJ2-3	TGTGCCATCAGCCAAACAGACTCCAACACAGATACGCAGTATTTT	CAISQTDSNTDTQYF
TRBV6-6	many	TRBD2	TRBJ2-2	TGTGCTGCGGGAGCAGGCGGGGAGCTGTTTTTT	CAAGAGGELFF
TRBV12-3/TRBV12-4	many	.	TRBJ2-1	TGTGCCAGCAGTTTAGCGGGAGGACTGGGGTCTGAGCAGTTCTTC	CASSLAGGLGSEQFF
TRBV6-2/TRBV6-3	few	TRBD2	TRBJ2-1	TGTGCCACCACACTAGCGGGAGTCAACAATGAGCAGTTCTTC	CATTLAGVNNEQFF
TRBV25-1	many	.	TRBJ2-6	TGTGCCAGCAGTGAATATGGGGCTGGGGCCAACGTCCTGACTTTC	CASSEYGAGANVLTF
TRBV14	.	.	TRBJ2-7	TGTGCCACCTCGTGGAATACCTACGAGCAGTACTTC	CATSWNTYEQYF
TRBV5-8	many	.	TRBJ2-7	TGTGCCAGCAGCCCGACTAGTTTTCAGCAGTACTTC	CASSPTSFQQYF
TRBV20-1	.	.	TRBJ2-2	TGCAGTGCTAGAAAGGCGGCGAACACCGGGGAGCTGTTTTTT	CSARKAANTGELFF
TRBV5-5	many	TRBD1	TRBJ2-1	TGTGCCAGCAGCTTGGAGGGACAGAAACACAATGAGCAGTTCTTC	CASSLEGQKHNEQFF
TRBV12-5	many	TRBD1	TRBJ1-5	TGTGCTAGTGGTCGGACAGGGGATAGCAATCAGCCCCAGCATTTT	CASGRTGDSNQPQHF